The 29 T cell receptor beta chains reported below all come from one sample, sequenced in a study of patients and donors after allogeneic stem cell transplantation. TCRdb reprocessed the RT-PCR reads via MiXCR and lists one record per CDR3 protein. The top ten hold 20% to 30% of the sample, which has about 150,000 distinct CDR3 sequences, approximately 24% seen once. Material for sequencing was blood, either unsorted or a sorted T cell fraction (not recorded which). These receptors were taken from a human donor who was either an allogeneic HSCT recipient or a stem cell or donor lymphocyte infusion donor (not recorded which). It is not recorded whose cells these are; they may come from a transplant donor.

Ten or more counts support this clonotype. This sequence joins TRBV6-1 and TRBJ2-1; the D gene could be TRBD1 or TRBD2 (6 bases each). V shed 3 bases and J shed 6 bases, with 18 bases lying between them. Germline V gene sequence: CDR1 MNHNS, CDR2 SASEGT. The CDR3 sequence is 16 residues long. CDR3 nucleotide sequence: TGTGCCAGCAGTGAGTGGGGGGCGACAAAAAGCAATGAGCAGTTCTTC. Its translation: CASSEWGATKSNEQFF.

V usage is TRBV5-1 and J usage is TRBJ1-1, with D maybe TRBD1 (5 bases). From germline, CDR1 is SGHRS and CDR2 YFSETQ. There are 16 residues in the CDR3. V lost 0 bases and J lost 2, with 14 bases in between. The DNA for the CDR3 is TGCGCCAGCAGCTTGGGGACACTCCTATCTAACACTGAAGCTTTCTTT. Translating it yields CASSLGTLLSNTEAFF.

This chain links TRBV24-1 with TRBJ2-1; TRBD2 aligns across 9 bases. There are 17 residues in the CDR3. V gave up 4 bases and J gave up 4 bases; unmatched junction bases: 10. CDR1 KGHDR and CDR2 SFDVKD come from the germline V gene. CDR3 sequence (DNA): TGTGCCACCAGTGACCCCGTGAAAGCGGGAGGTTACAATGAGCAGTTCTTC. This gives the protein CATSDPVKAGGYNEQFF.

This chain links TRBV7-9 with TRBJ1-2; weak D call: TRBD1 (6 bases). The V and J ends lost 2 bases and 3 bases respectively, with 13 bases between them. This CDR3 has 15 amino acids. Germline assignment: CDR1 SEHNR and CDR2 FQNEAQ (reference sequence). The CDR3 spells CASSLPGARDYGYTF. The CDR3 region has the DNA TGTGCCAGCAGCTTACCGGGGGCTCGGGACTATGGCTACACCTTC.

This clonotype was counted at least ten times. This rearrangement joins TRBV29-1 to TRBJ1-4; D is perhaps TRBD1 (6 bases). V shed 3 bases and J shed 8 bases, with 13 bases lying between them. The CDR3 covers 13 residues. Germline CDR1 reads SQVTM; CDR2 reads ANQGSEA. In DNA form, the CDR3 reads TGCAGCGTTGAGGGGACACGAAACGAAAAACTGTTTTTT. Amino acid sequence: CSVEGTRNEKLFF.

This clonotype was counted a single time. The chain employs TRBV4-3 and TRBJ2-1, with unresolved D. Germline lookup yields CDR1 LGHNA and CDR2 YSLEER. CDR3 length: 15 residues. Trimming removed 0 bases at V and 2 bases at J, with 8 bases between. In DNA form, the CDR3 reads TGCGCCAGCAGCCAAGAGGTAGGACCCTACAATGAGCAGTTCTTC. Amino acid sequence: CASSQEVGPYNEQFF.

V is TRBV2 and J is TRBJ1-2; possible D gene TRBD1, 5 bases. Trimming stripped 1 base from V and 7 bases from J, with 13 bases between. Germline CDR1 reads SNHLY; CDR2 reads FYNNEI. The CDR3 contains 14 residues. Here the CDR3 DNA reads TGTGCCAGCAGTGAAGGGGGCTTTGGGTTTGGCTACACCTTC. Protein: CASSEGGFGFGYTF.

The V call is TRBV12-5, the J call TRBJ2-7; D assignment may be TRBD1 or TRBD2 (5 bases each). Germline CDR1 and CDR2: LGHNT and FRNRAP. The CDR3 totals 18 residues. With 1 base removed from V and 7 bases from J, the gap between germline ends came to 26 bases. The CDR3 DNA follows: TGTGCTAGTGGTTTGGACGCCCAGCTCGCTGGGACCGTACGAGAGCAGTACTTC. It specifies CASGLDAQLAGTVREQYF.

In this sample, this clonotype turned up once. The chain joins TRBV7-3 to TRBJ2-7; no firm D call. Trimming removed 2 bases from V and 3 bases from J, with 11 bases in between. CDR1 and CDR2 (germline): SGHTA, FQGTGA. The CDR3 contains 14 residues. CDR3 sequence: CASSLHGSRYEQYF. The CDR3 bases are TGTGCCAGCAGCTTACATGGTTCGCGCTACGAGCAGTACTTC.

This clonotype was found a few times. The chain employs TRBV27 and TRBJ2-3, with 13 bases matching TRBD2. Germline CDR1 reads MNHEY; CDR2 reads SMNVEV (reference sequence). The V segment lost 2 bases and the J segment 3 bases; nucleotides outside the gene matches: 2. The CDR3 extends over 16 amino acids. The CDR3 region is CASSLVLAGGTDTQYF. CDR3 nucleotides: TGTGCCAGCAGTTTAGTACTAGCGGGAGGGACAGATACGCAGTATTTT.

This clonotype was counted a few times. V usage is TRBV30 and J usage is TRBJ1-1; 8 bases are shared with TRBD1. From germline, CDR1 is GTSNPN and CDR2 SVGIG (reference sequence). Trimming at V came to 0 bases and at J to 10 bases, leaving 7 bases not matched to a gene. The CDR3 contains 13 residues. For the CDR3, the DNA is TGTGCCTGGAGTGTGCAGGGGGCATTTGGAGCTTTCTTT. It is translated as CAWSVQGAFGAFF. Filled out from reference TRBV30 and TRBJ1-1, the complete variable domain reads SQTIHQWPATLVQPVGSPLSLECTVEGTSNPNLYWYRQAAGRGLQLLFYSVGIGQISSEVPQNLSASRPQDRQFILSSKKLLLSDSGFYLCAWSVQGAFGAFFGQGTRLTVV.

This clonotype was observed a few times. The V and J genes are TRBV12-3 or TRBV12-4 and TRBJ2-1, with D perhaps assigned TRBD1 or TRBD2 (6 bases each). V lost 5 bases, J lost 3 bases, and 8 bases lay in between. This CDR3 has 13 amino acids. This chain's CDR3 is CASSRGDYNEQFF. The CDR3 nucleotides read TGTGCCAGCAGTAGGGGGGACTACAATGAGCAGTTCTTC.

CDR3 amino acids: CASSQRQMTEAFF. As DNA, the CDR3 is TGTGCCAGCAGCCAACGGCAGATGACTGAAGCTTTCTTT. The chain carries TRBV7-3 and TRBJ1-1; D gene ambiguous. This CDR3 has 13 residues. With 5 bases removed from V and 5 bases from J, the gap between germline ends came to 12 bases. Germline lookup yields CDR1 SGHTA and CDR2 FQGTGA. Based on the CDR3 plus reference TRBV7-3 and TRBJ1-1, the full variable domain is GAGVSQTPSNKVTEKGKYVELRCDPISGHTALYWYRQSLGQGPEFLIYFQGTGAADDSGLPNDRFFAVRPEGSVSTLKIQRTERGDSAVYLCASSQRQMTEAFFGQGTRLTVV.

The chain uses TRBV5-6 and TRBJ1-4, with 7 bases lining up with TRBD1. With 0 bases clipped from V and 7 bases from J, the junction kept 6 bases outside the gene matches. Germline V CDR1 and CDR2: SGHDT, YYEEEE. CDR3 length: 15 amino acids. CDR3 nucleotides: TGTGCCAGCAGCTTGGGCACAGGGGAATTTGAAAAACTGTTTTTT. The encoded protein is CASSLGTGEFEKLFF.

This clonotype was seen ten or more times. The chain couples TRBV20-1 to TRBJ1-4; D is ambiguous. Trimming cost V 3 bases and J 6 bases, with 8 bases left between them. This CDR3 spans 12 amino acids. Germline V lookup: CDR1 DFQATT, CDR2 SNEGSKA (reference sequence). CDR3 sequence reads: CSASRPDEKLFF. The DNA of the CDR3 is TGCAGTGCTAGTCGGCCTGATGAAAAACTGTTTTTT.

The chain links TRBV21-1 to TRBJ1-1. TRBV21-1 is listed as a pseudogene. This CDR3 has 18 residues. CDR3 amino acids: CASSKGSGAEGRRTEAFF. CDR3 sequence (DNA): TGTGCCAGCAGCAAAGGAAGTGGTGCGGAGGGTAGGCGGACTGAAGCTTTCTTT.

The gene calls are TRBV20-1 and TRBJ2-1; no firm D call. The germline V gene has CDR1 DFQATT and CDR2 SNEGSKA (reference sequence). This CDR3 is built from 10 residues. Trimming shortened V by 3 bases and J by 5 bases, and 2 bases separated the two germline ends. The CDR3 spells CSASNNEQFF. CDR3 DNA sequence: TGCAGTGCTAGCAACAATGAGCAGTTCTTC.

This chain links TRBV20-1 with TRBJ2-3; 8 positions agree with TRBD2. Germline CDR1 DFQATT, CDR2 SNEGSKA (reference sequence). The CDR3 loop spans 13 amino acids. The CDR3 DNA sequence: TGCTCCCCGAGTCCTAGCGGGACAGATACGCAGTATTTT. It translates to CSPSPSGTDTQYF.

The chain joins TRBV5-6 to TRBJ1-2; D is possibly TRBD1 (6 bases). Germline V gene data show CDR1 as SGHDT and CDR2 as YYEEEE. CDR3 length: 14 residues. Trimming cost V 4 bases and J 2 bases, with 12 bases left between them. The CDR3 here is CASSGRGHNYGYTF. In nucleotides, the CDR3 is TGTGCCAGCAGCGGCAGGGGACACAACTATGGCTACACCTTC.

J is TRBJ2-5 and V is TRBV9; no clear D. Germline CDR1 and CDR2: SGDLS and YYNGEE. The CDR3 spans 16 residues. Deletions cut 0 bases from V and 2 bases from J, with 14 bases between. As DNA, the CDR3 is TGTGCCAGCAGCGTAGGTGCTAGGTCGATGCAAGAGACCCAGTACTTC. Protein product: CASSVGARSMQETQYF.

V is TRBV5-1 and J is TRBJ2-3, with D perhaps assigned TRBD1 or TRBD2 (6 bases each). CDR1 is SGHRS and CDR2 is YFSETQ in the germline V gene. The CDR3 has 16 amino acids. The ends were cut back, 2 bases at V and 2 bases at J, with 15 bases in the middle. CDR3 sequence reads: CASSLNWGAVTDTQYF. CDR3 in DNA: TGCGCCAGCAGCTTAAATTGGGGGGCGGTCACAGATACGCAGTATTTT.

V gene TRBV3-1 combines with J gene TRBJ2-7; a possible D gene is TRBD2 (5 bases). This CDR3 is 16 amino acids long. Germline CDR1 LGHDT, CDR2 YNNKEL (reference sequence). Trimming shortened V by 1 base and J by 3 bases, and 16 bases separated the two germline ends. DNA for the CDR3: TGTGCCAGCAGCCAAGGGACTTCCCATAGCCTCTACGAGCAGTACTTC. Its protein is CASSQGTSHSLYEQYF.

This chain links TRBV12-3 or TRBV12-4 with TRBJ1-1; D is possibly TRBD1 (5 bases). This CDR3 spans 15 amino acids. V lost 3 bases and J 0 bases, leaving 11 bases between the germline ends. In nucleotides, the CDR3 is TGTGCCAGCAGTTTGGACACCGGCATGAACACTGAAGCTTTCTTT. Residues: CASSLDTGMNTEAFF.

The V gene is TRBV5-1, the J gene TRBJ1-3; a weak D match, TRBD1 (5 bases). This CDR3 spans 16 amino acids. V was cut by 0 bases and J by 1 base, with 11 bases left in between. Germline V gene lookup returns CDR1 SGHRS and CDR2 YFSETQ. In nucleotides, the CDR3 is TGCGCCAGCAGCTTGGCATCCAGGGCGTCTGGAAACACCATATATTTT. Protein: CASSLASRASGNTIYF.

This chain joins TRBV7-8 and TRBJ2-1; D unresolved. The germline CDR1 and CDR2 sequences are SGHVS and FQNEAQ. V lost 2 bases, J lost 0 bases, and 8 bases lay in between. This CDR3 has 15 residues. Here the CDR3 reads CASSLWASSYNEQFF. CDR3 DNA: TGTGCCAGCAGCTTATGGGCCAGCTCCTACAATGAGCAGTTCTTC.

The sample holds a few counts of this clonotype. This sequence joins TRBV4-2 and TRBJ1-1; 8 bases fit TRBD1. This CDR3 spans 14 amino acids. V was pared by 6 bases and J by 6 bases, with 9 bases of the junction left unmatched. Germline-derived CDR1 and CDR2 are LGHNA and YNFKEQ. The CDR3 region has the DNA TGTGCCAGCAGACAACAGGGGGTTGTCGCTGAAGCTTTCTTT. Its protein product is CASRQQGVVAEAFF.

The chain joins TRBV5-1 to TRBJ1-1, with D perhaps matching TRBD1 (5 bases). The CDR3 covers 15 residues. CDR1 and CDR2 (germline): SGHRS, YFSETQ. Between the trimmed V and J ends, which lost 0 bases and 1 base, there was a span of 10 bases. The CDR3: CASSLVQDGNTEAFF. The CDR3 DNA reads TGCGCCAGCAGCTTGGTACAGGATGGGAACACTGAAGCTTTCTTT. Full variable domain (outside the CDR3, taken from reference TRBV5-1 and TRBJ1-1): KAGVTQTPRYLIKTRGQQVTLSCSPISGHRSVSWYQQTPGQGLQFLFEYFSETQRNKGNFPGRFSGRQFSNSRSEMNVSTLELGDSALYLCASSLVQDGNTEAFFGQGTRLTVV.

This chain uses TRBV20-1 with TRBJ1-3; D is undetermined. V was shortened by 5 bases and J by 10 bases, with 12 bases between the two germline ends. From germline, CDR1 is DFQATT and CDR2 SNEGSKA (reference sequence). The CDR3 has 11 amino acids. The CDR3 sequence: CSASPSGTIYF. CDR3 sequence (DNA): TGCAGTGCTTCACCTTCCGGGACCATATATTTT.

The V gene is TRBV5-6, the J gene TRBJ1-4, with TRBD1 identical over 7 bases. This CDR3 has 17 amino acids. CDR1 and CDR2 from the germline V gene are SGHDT and YYEEEE. Germline trimming cut 5 bases from V and 10 bases from J; bases unmatched to any gene: 20. The CDR3 loop is CASSHHGTEPLRIKLFF. The CDR3 DNA follows: TGTGCCAGCAGTCACCACGGGACAGAACCTTTAAGAATAAAACTGTTTTTT.